This T cell receptor (beta chain) appears in the sequencing data of a study of blood T cell repertoires in COVID-19. This clone has more than one count but fewer than ten. V gave up 4 bases and J gave up 3 bases; unmatched junction bases: 8. Germline CDR1 is MNHEY and CDR2 is SVGEGT. The CDR3 is 16 amino acids. Clones were sequenced by immunoSEQ multiplex PCR, and TCRdb holds only the in-frame ones, with some missing. The profile shows fewer than 60,000 clones, roughly 88% of them singletons. What was sequenced was peripheral blood. V usage is TRBV6-2 or TRBV6-3 and J usage is TRBJ2-4; TRBD1 matches 8 bases. The TCR was taken from a woman aged 80 or over with acute or convalescent COVID-19. CDR3 residues: CASSFPRDRGKNIQYF. The CDR3 region has the DNA TGTGCCAGCAGTTTCCCCCGCGACAGGGGCAAAAACATTCAGTACTTC.